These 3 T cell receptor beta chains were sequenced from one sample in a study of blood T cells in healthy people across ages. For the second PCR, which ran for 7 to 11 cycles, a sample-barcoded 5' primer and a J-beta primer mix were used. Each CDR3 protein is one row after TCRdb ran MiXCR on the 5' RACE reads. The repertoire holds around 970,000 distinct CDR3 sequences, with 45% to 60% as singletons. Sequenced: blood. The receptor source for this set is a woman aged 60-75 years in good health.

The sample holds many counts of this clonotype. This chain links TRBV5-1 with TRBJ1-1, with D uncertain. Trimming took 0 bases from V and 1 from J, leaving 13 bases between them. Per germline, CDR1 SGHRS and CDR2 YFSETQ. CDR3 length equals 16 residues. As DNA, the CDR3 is TGCGCCAGCAGCTTGGGGTCGAGAACCCCGAACACTGAAGCTTTCTTT. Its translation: CASSLGSRTPNTEAFF.

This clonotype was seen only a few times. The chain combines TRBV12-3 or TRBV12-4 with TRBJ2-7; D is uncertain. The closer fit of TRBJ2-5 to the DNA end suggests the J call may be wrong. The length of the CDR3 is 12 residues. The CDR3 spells CASSQQSRTQYF. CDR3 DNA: TGTGCCAGCAGTCAACAGAGTAGGACCCAGTACTTC.

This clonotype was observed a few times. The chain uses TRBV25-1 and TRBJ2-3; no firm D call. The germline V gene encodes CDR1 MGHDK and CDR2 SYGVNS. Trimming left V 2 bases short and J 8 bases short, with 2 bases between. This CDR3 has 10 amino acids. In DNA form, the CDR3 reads TGTGCCAGCAGTGAAGCTACGCAGTATTTT. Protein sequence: CASSEATQYF.